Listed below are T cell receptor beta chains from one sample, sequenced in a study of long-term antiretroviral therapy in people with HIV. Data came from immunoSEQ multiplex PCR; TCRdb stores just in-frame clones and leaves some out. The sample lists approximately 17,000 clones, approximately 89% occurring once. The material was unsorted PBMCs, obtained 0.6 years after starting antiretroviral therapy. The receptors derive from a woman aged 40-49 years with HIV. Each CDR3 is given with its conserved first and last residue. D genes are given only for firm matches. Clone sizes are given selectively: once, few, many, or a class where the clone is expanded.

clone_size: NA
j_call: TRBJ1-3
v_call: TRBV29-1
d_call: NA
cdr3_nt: TGCAGCGTTTCAACTTCTGGAAACACCATATATTTT
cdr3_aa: CSVSTSGNTIYF

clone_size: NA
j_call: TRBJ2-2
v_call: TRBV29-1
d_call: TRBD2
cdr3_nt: TGCAGCGTTCGACTAGCGGGGGGAGGGAACACCGGGGAGCTGTTTTTT
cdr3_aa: CSVRLAGGGNTGELFF

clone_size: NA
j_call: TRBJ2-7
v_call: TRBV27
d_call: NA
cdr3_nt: TGTGCCAGTACCGAGCTCGGGGGAGGCAGGTACGAGCAGTACTTC
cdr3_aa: CASTELGGGRYEQYF

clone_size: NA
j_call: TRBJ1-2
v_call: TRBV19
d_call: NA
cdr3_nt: TGTGCCAGTAGTGGCTGGGGCCTCGAGGGCTACACCTTC
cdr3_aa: CASSGWGLEGYTF

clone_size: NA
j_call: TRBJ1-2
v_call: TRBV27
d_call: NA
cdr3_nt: TGTGCCAGCAGTTTACTGGGAATGAGTGGCTACACCTTC
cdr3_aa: CASSLLGMSGYTF

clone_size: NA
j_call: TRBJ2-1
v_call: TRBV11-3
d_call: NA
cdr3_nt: TGTGCCAGCAGCTTAGATCTATACAATGAGCAGTTCTTC
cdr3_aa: CASSLDLYNEQFF

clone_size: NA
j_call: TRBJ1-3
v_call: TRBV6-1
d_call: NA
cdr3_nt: TGTGCCTTATGGGCTCCATTAGGAAACACCATATATTTT
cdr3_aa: CALWAPLGNTIYF

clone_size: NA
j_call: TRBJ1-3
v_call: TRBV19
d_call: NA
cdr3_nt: TGTGCCAGTAGTATAACGGCTGGAAACACCATATATTTT
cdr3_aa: CASSITAGNTIYF

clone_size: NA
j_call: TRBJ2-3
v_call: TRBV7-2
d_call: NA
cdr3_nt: TGTGCCAGCAGCGGAGGCACAGATACGCAGTATTTT
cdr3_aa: CASSGGTDTQYF

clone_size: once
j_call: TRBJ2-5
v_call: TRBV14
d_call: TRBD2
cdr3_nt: TGTGCCAGCAGCCAAGGAGGACTAGCAGGCCAAGAGACCCAGTACTTC
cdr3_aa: CASSQGGLAGQETQYF

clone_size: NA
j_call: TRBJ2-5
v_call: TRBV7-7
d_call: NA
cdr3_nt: TGTGCCAGCAGCTTAGCGCTGGGGGGACCAGAGACCCAGTACTTC
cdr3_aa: CASSLALGGPETQYF

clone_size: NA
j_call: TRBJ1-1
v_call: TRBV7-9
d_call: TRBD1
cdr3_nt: TGTGCCAGCAGCACCCGACAGGGGGCAGGGGCTGAAGCTTTCTTT
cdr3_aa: CASSTRQGAGAEAFF

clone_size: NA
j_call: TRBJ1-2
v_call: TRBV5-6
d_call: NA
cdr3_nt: TGTGCCAGCAGCTTGGGGTCTTCTAACTATGGCTACACCTTC
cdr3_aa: CASSLGSSNYGYTF

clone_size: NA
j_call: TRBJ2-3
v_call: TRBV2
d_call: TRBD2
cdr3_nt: TGTGCCAGCAGCCCGGGGGGGGCTGCAGATACGCAGTATTTT
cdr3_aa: CASSPGGAADTQYF